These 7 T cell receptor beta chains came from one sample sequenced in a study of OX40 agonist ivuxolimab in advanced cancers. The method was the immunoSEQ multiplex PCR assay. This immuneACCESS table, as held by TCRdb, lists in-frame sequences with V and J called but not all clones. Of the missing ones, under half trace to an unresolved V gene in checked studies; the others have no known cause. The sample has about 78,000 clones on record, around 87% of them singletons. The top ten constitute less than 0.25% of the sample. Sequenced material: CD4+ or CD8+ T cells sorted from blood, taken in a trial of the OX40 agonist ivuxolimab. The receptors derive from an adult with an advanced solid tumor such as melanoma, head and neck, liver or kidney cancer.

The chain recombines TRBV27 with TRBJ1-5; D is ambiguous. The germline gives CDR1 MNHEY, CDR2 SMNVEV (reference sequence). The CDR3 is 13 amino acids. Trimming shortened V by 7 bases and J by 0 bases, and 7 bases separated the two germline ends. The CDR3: CASKQNSNQPQHF. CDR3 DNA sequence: TGTGCCAGCAAACAGAATAGCAATCAGCCCCAGCATTTT.

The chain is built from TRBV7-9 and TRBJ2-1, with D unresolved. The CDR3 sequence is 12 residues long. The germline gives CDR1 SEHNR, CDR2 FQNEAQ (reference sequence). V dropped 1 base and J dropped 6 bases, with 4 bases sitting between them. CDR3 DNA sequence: TGTGCCAGCAGCTTAGTCTCCAATGAGCAGTTCTTC. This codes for CASSLVSNEQFF.

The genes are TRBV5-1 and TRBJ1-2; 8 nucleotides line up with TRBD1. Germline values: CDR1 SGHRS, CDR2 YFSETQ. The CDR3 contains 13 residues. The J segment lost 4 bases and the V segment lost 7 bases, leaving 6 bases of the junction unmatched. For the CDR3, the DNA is TGCGCCAGCGCAGGACAGGGCACCTATGGCTACACCTTC. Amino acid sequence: CASAGQGTYGYTF.

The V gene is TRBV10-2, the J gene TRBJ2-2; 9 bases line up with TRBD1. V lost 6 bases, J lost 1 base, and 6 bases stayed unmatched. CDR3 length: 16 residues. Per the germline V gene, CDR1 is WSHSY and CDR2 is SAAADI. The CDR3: CASSERTGVNTGELFF. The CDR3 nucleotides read TGCGCCAGCAGCGAAAGGACAGGGGTGAACACCGGGGAGCTGTTTTTT.

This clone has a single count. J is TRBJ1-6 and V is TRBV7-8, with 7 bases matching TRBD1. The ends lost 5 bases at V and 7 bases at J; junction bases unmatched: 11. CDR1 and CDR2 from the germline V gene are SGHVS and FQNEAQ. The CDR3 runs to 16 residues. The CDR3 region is CASSPHQQGLNSPLHF. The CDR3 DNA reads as TGTGCCAGCAGCCCACATCAACAGGGGCTGAATTCACCCCTCCACTTT.

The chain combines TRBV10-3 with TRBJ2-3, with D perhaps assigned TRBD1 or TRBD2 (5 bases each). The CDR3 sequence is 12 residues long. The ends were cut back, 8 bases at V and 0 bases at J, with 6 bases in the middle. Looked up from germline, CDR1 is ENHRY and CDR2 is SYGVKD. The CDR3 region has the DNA TGTGCCATCGGGGACAGCACAGATACGCAGTATTTT. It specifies CAIGDSTDTQYF.

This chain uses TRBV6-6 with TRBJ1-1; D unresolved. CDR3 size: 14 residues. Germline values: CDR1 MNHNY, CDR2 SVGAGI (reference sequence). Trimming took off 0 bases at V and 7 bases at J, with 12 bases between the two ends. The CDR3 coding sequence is TGTGCCAGCAGTTACTCGGCCGGGAATTATGAAGCTTTCTTT. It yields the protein CASSYSAGNYEAFF.